A selection of T cell receptor beta chains follows, all from one sample in a study of blood T cells in healthy people across ages. TCRdb passed the 5' RACE reads through MiXCR, listing each CDR3 protein once. In the table there are about a million distinct CDR3 sequences, roughly 50% of which are singletons. Specimen: blood. The receptors were sampled from a woman aged 60-75 years in good health. Both conserved end residues are part of each CDR3. Each record gives: clone size, D gene, V gene, J gene, CDR3 protein, CDR3 DNA. The D gene is left open where the match is weak. Expanded clones are given a class, and other clones once, few, many or no size at all.

clone size: once
D gene: TRBD2
V gene: TRBV5-1
J gene: TRBJ2-7
CDR3 protein: CASSLPSGPYEQYF
CDR3 DNA: TGCGCCAGCAGCTTGCCTAGCGGTCCATACGAGCAGTACTTC

clone size: .
D gene: .
V gene: TRBV6-5
J gene: TRBJ2-7
CDR3 protein: CASSTFSEQYF
CDR3 DNA: TGTGCCAGCAGTACCTTCTCCGAGCAGTACTTC

clone size: few
D gene: .
V gene: TRBV7-2
J gene: TRBJ2-4
CDR3 protein: CASMKGGGAKNIQYF
CDR3 DNA: TGTGCCAGCATGAAAGGAGGGGGAGCCAAAAACATTCAGTACTTC

clone size: .
D gene: .
V gene: TRBV13
J gene: TRBJ2-7
CDR3 protein: CASSLTVSPYEQYF
CDR3 DNA: TGTGCCAGCAGCTTAACGGTCAGCCCCTACGAGCAGTACTTC

clone size: .
D gene: .
V gene: TRBV7-2
J gene: TRBJ2-1
CDR3 protein: CASSFLADNEQFF
CDR3 DNA: TGTGCCAGCAGCTTCTTGGCAGACAATGAGCAGTTCTTC

clone size: .
D gene: TRBD2
V gene: TRBV10-3
J gene: TRBJ2-3
CDR3 protein: CAITTSGGTDTQYF
CDR3 DNA: TGTGCCATCACGACTAGCGGGGGCACAGATACGCAGTATTTT

clone size: few
D gene: .
V gene: TRBV20-1
J gene: TRBJ2-5
CDR3 protein: CSAREAERGDRMTEYF
CDR3 DNA: TGCAGTGCTAGAGAAGCCGAGAGGGGAGACAGGATGACTGAGTACTTC

clone size: once
D gene: TRBD2
V gene: TRBV9
J gene: TRBJ2-5
CDR3 protein: CASSVAASGTRETQYF
CDR3 DNA: TGTGCCAGCAGCGTAGCGGCTAGCGGGACGAGGGAGACCCAGTACTTC

clone size: .
D gene: TRBD2
V gene: TRBV29-1
J gene: TRBJ2-3
CDR3 protein: CSVLAGSDTQYF
CDR3 DNA: TGCAGCGTACTAGCGGGTTCAGATACGCAGTATTTT

clone size: .
D gene: TRBD2
V gene: TRBV28
J gene: TRBJ2-1
CDR3 protein: CAGSISSGRGVEQFF
CDR3 DNA: TGTGCCGGCAGTATCTCTAGCGGGAGGGGAGTTGAGCAGTTCTTC

clone size: .
D gene: .
V gene: TRBV25-1
J gene: TRBJ2-7
CDR3 protein: CASSHEASYEQYF
CDR3 DNA: TGTGCCAGCAGTCACGAGGCGTCCTACGAGCAGTACTTC

clone size: few
D gene: .
V gene: TRBV20-1
J gene: TRBJ2-1
CDR3 protein: CLPGKQFF
CDR3 DNA: TGCCTCCCCGGGAAGCAGTTCTTC

clone size: .
D gene: TRBD2
V gene: TRBV20-1
J gene: TRBJ2-3
CDR3 protein: CSASKREVVDTQYF
CDR3 DNA: TGCAGTGCTAGTAAGCGGGAGGTTGTAGATACGCAGTATTTT

clone size: .
D gene: .
V gene: TRBV28
J gene: TRBJ2-5
CDR3 protein: CASSLYRGGETQYF
CDR3 DNA: TGTGCCAGCAGTTTATACAGGGGAGGAGAGACCCAGTACTTC